These T cell receptor beta chains were read from a single sample in a study of blood T cell repertoires in COVID-19. The table came from immunoSEQ multiplex PCR; TCRdb's copy has only in-frame clones and leaves some out. The data contain 150,000 to 200,000 clones, around 87% of them singletons. Sequencing was performed on peripheral blood. The origin of the receptors is a man aged 35-49 years with active or convalescent COVID-19. Each CDR3 is given with its conserved first and last residue. D genes are given only for firm matches. Expanded clones are given a class, and other clones once, few, many or no size at all.

abundance	v_gene	d_gene	j_gene	CDR3nt	CDR3aa
NA	TRBV27	NA	TRBJ2-1	TGTGCCAGCAGCTCCCCGGACTTACTATACAATGAGCAGTTCTTC	CASSSPDLLYNEQFF
once	TRBV12-5	TRBD2	TRBJ2-1	TGTGCTAGTGGTTTGGTTGTGGGGGGGACCTACAATGAGCAGTTCTTC	CASGLVVGGTYNEQFF
NA	TRBV6-4	NA	TRBJ2-5	TGTGCCAGCAGTGACGGCCACAACCAAGAGACCCAGTACTTC	CASSDGHNQETQYF
NA	TRBV30	NA	TRBJ1-2	TGTGCCTCCATCCCCGACAGCCGGTATGGCTACACCTTC	CASIPDSRYGYTF
NA	TRBV6-1	TRBD2	TRBJ2-5	TGTGCCAGCAGTGGAGGACTAGCGGGGGCAAAAGAGACCCAGTACTTC	CASSGGLAGAKETQYF
NA	TRBV18	NA	TRBJ1-1	TGTGCCAGCTCACCACCCGTGGGTCGGGGGGACACTGAAGCTTTCTTT	CASSPPVGRGDTEAFF
NA	TRBV18	NA	TRBJ1-1	TGTGCCAGCTCACCAGCGGGGCTGGGCGACACTGAAGCTTTCTTT	CASSPAGLGDTEAFF
NA	TRBV28	NA	TRBJ1-5	TGTGCCAGCAGTTTGACGGGTCAGCCCCAGCATTTT	CASSLTGQPQHF
NA	TRBV19	TRBD1	TRBJ1-5	TGTGCCAGTAGTATCTGGACAGGGGATATAGGCAATCAGCCCCAGCATTTT	CASSIWTGDIGNQPQHF
few	TRBV18	NA	TRBJ2-7	TGTGCCAGCTCACCACCGGCTGGCCCCGAGCAGTACTTC	CASSPPAGPEQYF
NA	TRBV10-2	NA	TRBJ1-1	TGCGCCAGTACCTCGGGGGGGTCCGACACTGAAGCTTTCTTT	CASTSGGSDTEAFF
NA	TRBV28	NA	TRBJ2-6	TGTGCCAGCAGTTTGTATGGGAGCTCCTCTGGGGCCAACGTCCTGACTTTC	CASSLYGSSSGANVLTF
few	TRBV7-6	TRBD1	TRBJ2-2	TGTGCCAGCAGCTTACCGACAGGGGGGACCGGGGAGCTGTTTTTT	CASSLPTGGTGELFF
NA	TRBV27	NA	TRBJ2-2	TGTGCCAGCAGTCTCGCCGGGGACTACACCGGGGAGCTGTTTTTT	CASSLAGDYTGELFF
few	TRBV9	NA	TRBJ2-3	TGTGCCAGCAGCGTAGCCCCACAAGATACGCAGTATTTT	CASSVAPQDTQYF
few	TRBV6-2/TRBV6-3	NA	TRBJ1-2	TGTGCCAGCAGTGCTGCAAGGAGTGGGAACTATGGCTACACCTTC	CASSAARSGNYGYTF
NA	TRBV28	NA	TRBJ2-5	TGTGCCAGTGGGGGGTGGGAGACCCAGTACTTC	CASGGWETQYF
NA	TRBV27	TRBD1	TRBJ1-6	TGTGCCAGCAGTCCGTCGACAGGGGGTTATTCACCCCTCCACTTT	CASSPSTGGYSPLHF
NA	TRBV19	TRBD1	TRBJ1-5	TGTGCCAGTAGTACTGGGACAGGGGGCAGGGTTGGCAATCAGCCCCAGCATTTT	CASSTGTGGRVGNQPQHF
NA	TRBV10-3	TRBD2	TRBJ2-3	TGTGCCATCAGTGAGTCGCAGCGGACTAGCGGGGTCCGCACAGATACGCAGTATTTT	CAISESQRTSGVRTDTQYF
few	TRBV25-1	NA	TRBJ1-2	TGTGCCAGCAGTGAATATCTCAAGCCCTATGGCTACACCTTC	CASSEYLKPYGYTF
NA	TRBV5-1	TRBD1	TRBJ2-2	TGCGCCAGCAGCTTGGCGGCAGGGGGTACCGGGGAGCTGTTTTTT	CASSLAAGGTGELFF
NA	TRBV5-4	NA	TRBJ2-2	TGTGCCAGCAGAGCCGGGACACTGAACACCGGGGAGCTGTTTTTT	CASRAGTLNTGELFF
NA	TRBV5-1	NA	TRBJ2-2	TGCGCCAGCAGCTTTAACCTACAGGGAACCGGGGAGCTGTTTTTT	CASSFNLQGTGELFF
NA	TRBV7-9	NA	TRBJ2-7	TGTGCCAGCAGCCTAAATAGCTACGAGCAGTACTTC	CASSLNSYEQYF
few	TRBV5-1	NA	TRBJ2-7	TGCGCCAGCAGCTTGCTCCCCGTGGTAGTCCGGAGTGACTACGAGCAGTACTTC	CASSLLPVVVRSDYEQYF
NA	TRBV5-6	NA	TRBJ1-5	TGTGCCAGCAGCTTGGGGAGGGGAGGTCAGCCCCAGCATTTT	CASSLGRGGQPQHF
NA	TRBV29-1	NA	TRBJ2-7	TGCAGCGCAGAGGACAGTACCACCTACGAGCAGTACTTC	CSAEDSTTYEQYF
NA	TRBV19	TRBD1	TRBJ1-1	TGTGCCAGTAGTCAGGGGGCGGACACTGAAGCTTTCTTT	CASSQGADTEAFF
NA	TRBV6-1	NA	TRBJ1-1	TGTGCCAGCAGTGACAACCGAGGAACTGAAGCTTTCTTT	CASSDNRGTEAFF
NA	TRBV3-1/TRBV3-2	TRBD1	TRBJ1-6	TGTGCCAGCAACTCGGGACAGGGAAACAATTCACCCCTCCACTTT	CASNSGQGNNSPLHF
NA	TRBV5-5	TRBD1	TRBJ1-1	TGTGCCAGCAGACAAACAGGGGGCACTGAAGCTTTCTTT	CASRQTGGTEAFF
NA	TRBV3-1/TRBV3-2	NA	TRBJ1-1	TGTGCCAGCAGCCTGGTTCCAACCGAGGACACTGAAGCTTTCTTT	CASSLVPTEDTEAFF
NA	TRBV5-4	NA	TRBJ1-1	TGTGCCAGCAGCTCAGGGATAGGGGACACTGAAGCTTTCTTT	CASSSGIGDTEAFF
NA	TRBV4-1	NA	TRBJ2-3	TGCGCCAGCAGCCGAGAGGTAGGGGCAGATACGCAGTATTTT	CASSREVGADTQYF
NA	TRBV19	NA	TRBJ2-7	TGTGCCAGTAGTATCGTCGTCTCGACAGGCCTCCCCTCCTACGAGCAGTACTTC	CASSIVVSTGLPSYEQYF
NA	TRBV6-5	TRBD1	TRBJ2-7	TGTGCCAGCATAGCGGACAGGGAAGCCTACGAGCAGTACTTC	CASIADREAYEQYF
NA	TRBV30	TRBD2	TRBJ2-3	TGTGCCTGGAGTGTCGGACTAGCGGGGGGCACAGATACGCAGTATTTT	CAWSVGLAGGTDTQYF
NA	TRBV7-8	NA	TRBJ2-1	TGTGCCAGCAGCTTTCAGGGGGAGGTTGAGCAGTTCTTC	CASSFQGEVEQFF
NA	TRBV29-1	NA	TRBJ1-1	TGCAGCGCCGGGGGGTGGTTCAGCGAAGCTTTCTTT	CSAGGWFSEAFF